Below are 21 T cell receptor beta chains sequenced from a single sample in a study of blood T cell repertoires in COVID-19. Measured with immunoSEQ multiplex PCR; TCRdb has only the in-frame clones, and not every one. The sample holds approximately 300,000 clones, approximately 92% seen once. The sequenced material came from PBMCs or T cells enriched from blood (not recorded which). Source of these receptors: a woman in her 30s who had recovered from COVID-19.

V usage is TRBV6-1 and J usage is TRBJ2-3; 7 bases are shared with TRBD1. Unmatched junction bases numbered 8, after V lost 4 bases and J lost 1 base. Germline lookup yields CDR1 MNHNS and CDR2 SASEGT. This CDR3 comprises 16 residues. The DNA for the CDR3 is TGTGCCAGCAGTGCTCCCAGAGGACAGGGCACAGATACGCAGTATTTT. Its protein product is CASSAPRGQGTDTQYF.

This clone has a handful of counts. The chain couples TRBV6-5 to TRBJ1-1; TRBD1 aligns across 8 bases. Trimming removed 6 bases from V and 4 bases from J; junction bases left unmatched: 10. The CDR3 spans 15 residues. The germline gives CDR1 MNHEY, CDR2 SVGAGI. The CDR3 DNA is TGTGCCAGCAGATTGTCCGGGACAGGAGGCACTGAAGCTTTCTTT. Residues: CASRLSGTGGTEAFF.

The chain has TRBV28 and TRBJ2-7; 8 bases map to TRBD2. This CDR3 contains 14 residues. Germline loops: CDR1 MDHEN, CDR2 SYDVKM. V shed 2 bases and J 0 bases; nucleotides not matched to a gene: 0. The CDR3: CASSLSGSSYEQYF. The CDR3 bases are TGTGCCAGCAGTTTAAGCGGGAGCTCCTACGAGCAGTACTTC.

Comment on this clone: The same CDR3 is also encoded by other DNA sequences in this sample. The chain couples TRBV14 to TRBJ1-2; tentative D call: TRBD1 (5 bases). Trimming left V 4 bases short and J 2 bases short, with 8 bases between. Germline lookup yields CDR1 SGHDN and CDR2 FVKESK. The length of the CDR3 is 13 residues. The DNA of the CDR3 is TGTGCCAGCAGCCCCGCAGGGAACTATGGCTACACCTTC. It translates to CASSPAGNYGYTF.

This chain connects TRBV11-3 to TRBJ2-7; TRBD1 matches 8 bases. There are 15 residues in the CDR3. Germline trimming cut 5 bases from V and 0 bases from J; bases unmatched to any gene: 6. Germline V gives CDR1 SGHNT, CDR2 YENEEA. For the CDR3, the DNA is TGTGCCAGCAGCCCCCCTGGACAGGGCTCCTACGAGCAGTACTTC. Its translation is CASSPPGQGSYEQYF.

The chain recombines TRBV28 with TRBJ1-5; D remains ambiguous. CDR1 and CDR2 from the germline V gene are MDHEN and SYDVKM. Trimming took off 6 bases at V and 2 bases at J, with 14 bases between the two ends. The CDR3 extends over 15 amino acids. CDR3 residues: CASRTGDSGNQPQHF. The CDR3 DNA reads as TGTGCCAGCAGAACCGGGGATTCGGGCAATCAGCCCCAGCATTTT. Based on the CDR3 plus reference TRBV28 and TRBJ1-5, the full variable domain is DVKVTQSSRYLVKRTGEKVFLECVQDMDHENMFWYRQDPGLGLRLIYFSYDVKMKEKGDIPEGYSVSREKKERFSLILESASTNQTSMYLCASRTGDSGNQPQHFGDGTRLSIL.

CDR3 bases: TGTGCCAGCAGCCAAGGAGGGATGGGGACCCAGTACTTC. It encodes CASSQGGMGTQYF. V gene TRBV3-1 (or the pseudogene TRBV3-2) combines with J gene TRBJ2-5, with D possibly TRBD2 on 5 matching bases. Trimming shortened V by 1 base and J by 7 bases, and 10 bases separated the two germline ends. Germline loops: CDR1 LGHDT, CDR2 YNNKEL (reference sequence). CDR3 length: 13 amino acids.

This sequence joins TRBV7-2 and TRBJ2-1, with 7 bases identical to TRBD2. Per germline, CDR1 SGHTA and CDR2 FQGNSA. This CDR3 spans 16 amino acids. Unmatched junction bases numbered 11, after V lost 6 bases and J lost 3 bases. CDR3 in DNA: TGTGCCAGCAGATCTACCACGGCGGGGGACTACAATGAGCAGTTCTTC. Amino acid sequence: CASRSTTAGDYNEQFF.

The chain recombines TRBV7-2 with TRBJ2-1; D not resolved. The CDR3 sequence is 14 residues long. V gave up 1 base and J gave up 0 bases, with 4 bases separating them. CDR1 and CDR2 from the germline V gene are SGHTA and FQGNSA. CDR3 sequence (DNA): TGTGCCAGCAGCTTAGACAGCTCCTACAATGAGCAGTTCTTC. Its protein is CASSLDSSYNEQFF.

V and J are TRBV9 and TRBJ2-4; the D gene is possibly TRBD1 (6 bases). The germline V gene encodes CDR1 SGDLS and CDR2 YYNGEE. The V gene lost 3 bases and the J gene lost 5 bases, with 15 bases spanning the gap. The CDR3 runs to 15 residues. This CDR3 is CASSGSPGTQNIQYF. The CDR3 DNA reads TGTGCCAGCAGCGGATCACCTGGGACACAAAACATTCAGTACTTC.

The chain is built from TRBV24-1 and TRBJ2-7; TRBD2 is a possible D gene (5 bases). This CDR3 has 11 amino acids. Germline V gene data show CDR1 as KGHDR and CDR2 as SFDVKD. V dropped 3 bases and J dropped 7 bases, with 6 bases sitting between them. The CDR3 DNA reads TGTGCCACCAGTGATCGGGGAGAGCAGTACTTC. This sequence encodes CATSDRGEQYF.

This sequence joins TRBV6-4 and TRBJ2-3; D remains unclear. This CDR3 is 16 amino acids long. The germline CDR1 and CDR2 sequences are MRHNA and SNTAGT. Between the trimmed V and J ends, which lost 0 bases and 4 bases, there was a span of 14 bases. The CDR3 sequence: CASSDSRRLLPDTQYF. In DNA, the CDR3 is TGTGCCAGCAGTGACTCGCGGAGACTTCTCCCAGATACGCAGTATTTT.

The V and J genes are TRBV4-1 and TRBJ1-2; D is uncertain. The CDR3 covers 13 residues. Deletions cut 0 bases from V and 7 bases from J, with 9 bases between. The V gene's germline CDR1 is MGHRA and CDR2 YSYEKL. CDR3 sequence (DNA): TGCGCCAGCAGCCAAGACCCTCCGAGTGGCTACACCTTC. Translated: CASSQDPPSGYTF.

The chain is built from TRBV3-1 (or the pseudogene TRBV3-2) and TRBJ2-7, with 14 bases identical to TRBD2. The CDR3 extends over 15 amino acids. Losses at the gene ends were 1 base for V and 4 bases for J; bases not matched to a gene: 0. The V gene's germline CDR1 is LGHDT and CDR2 YNNKEL (reference sequence). This chain's CDR3 is CASSQGTSGRYEQYF. In nucleotides, the CDR3 is TGTGCCAGCAGCCAAGGGACTAGCGGGAGGTACGAGCAGTACTTC.

This clone was seen only once. The rearrangement links TRBV28 to TRBJ1-5; 9 positions agree with TRBD1. V lost 3 bases and J lost 2; bases outside the gene matches: 8. The CDR3 is made up of 17 amino acids. Per germline, CDR1 MDHEN and CDR2 SYDVKM. CDR3 protein: CASSLEQGALGNQPQHF. CDR3 in DNA: TGTGCCAGCAGTTTGGAACAGGGGGCGCTGGGCAATCAGCCCCAGCATTTT.

This rearrangement joins TRBV28 to TRBJ2-2; 7 nucleotides agree with TRBD1. The CDR3 contains 19 residues. CDR1 MDHEN and CDR2 SYDVKM come from the germline V gene. The V and J ends lost 2 bases and 1 base, in that order; junction bases with no gene match: 13. CDR3 region: CASSLIPPGGYLNTGELFF. Written as DNA, the CDR3 is TGTGCCAGCAGTTTAATCCCGCCAGGGGGTTACCTGAACACCGGGGAGCTGTTTTTT.

Regarding this clone: The same CDR3 also results from other DNA sequences found in this sample. V is TRBV2 and J is TRBJ2-5, with D possibly matching TRBD2 (7 bases). This CDR3 has 12 residues. V was shortened by 6 bases and J by 5 bases, with 10 bases between the two germline ends. Per germline, CDR1 SNHLY and CDR2 FYNNEI. CDR3 sequence (DNA): TGTGCCAGCAGACAGGGAGGGGAGACCCAGTACTTC. Protein sequence: CASRQGGETQYF. Full variable domain (remainder filled in from reference TRBV2 and TRBJ2-5): EPEVTQTPSHQVTQMGQEVILRCVPISNHLYFYWYRQILGQKVEFLVSFYNNEISEKSEIFDDQFSVERPDGSNFTLKIRSTKLEDSAMYFCASRQGGETQYFGPGTRLLVL.

The chain has TRBV5-4 and TRBJ2-3, with 11 bases identical to TRBD2. This CDR3 spans 17 amino acids. In germline, CDR1 is SGHNT, CDR2 YYREEE (reference sequence). Trimming cost V 4 bases and J 5 bases; bases outside gene matches: 12. CDR3 in amino acids: CASSRRLAGPSGDTQYF. The CDR3 DNA is TGTGCCAGCAGCCGCCGACTAGCGGGGCCTTCCGGAGATACGCAGTATTTT.

The V gene is TRBV30, the J gene TRBJ2-4; 10 bases are shared with TRBD2. The CDR3 has 13 residues. Germline loops: CDR1 GTSNPN, CDR2 SVGIG (reference sequence). V dropped 0 bases and J dropped 16; count of bases not matched to a gene: 9. Written as DNA, the CDR3 is TGTGCCTGGAGTGTACCTAGCGGGGGCCCCGGATACTTC. Protein: CAWSVPSGGPGYF.

V and J are TRBV28 and TRBJ2-5; tentatively, D is TRBD1 (5 bases). Per the germline V gene, CDR1 is MDHEN and CDR2 is SYDVKM. CDR3 length equals 15 residues. The V gene lost 7 bases and the J gene lost 4 bases, with 19 bases spanning the gap. The CDR3: CASTSSQGGPETQYF. DNA of the CDR3: TGTGCCAGCACAAGTTCGCAGGGCGGTCCAGAGACCCAGTACTTC.

CDR3 in amino acids: CATSGLRDRGNSYGYTF. The CDR3 nucleotides are TGTGCCACCAGTGGCCTACGAGACAGGGGCAATAGCTATGGCTACACCTTC. J is TRBJ1-2 and V is TRBV24-1; the match to TRBD1 covers 8 bases. Trimming cost V 5 bases and J 4 bases; bases outside gene matches: 14. The germline V gene encodes CDR1 KGHDR and CDR2 SFDVKD. This CDR3 has 17 residues.